The text below deals with one TCR beta chain. Its antigen specificity is not known. The input lacks base qualities; no much larger clone sits a single base away. The sample comes from a study of PD-L1 blockade in urothelial cancer (dated 2017 in TCRdb). Looking at the study overall: Every patient began therapy at some point between 2013 and 2015 and was given atezolizumab 1,200 mg intravenously every 3 weeks. Twenty-five of 29 patients were identified as males with urothelial cancer of bladder origin, and a prior smoking history was reported by 18 of 29 patients. Patients had an ECOG performance status of 0 or 1 and had received between 0 and 3 prior chemotherapy regimens. Blood samples were analyzed at 3 weeks after treatment start (second dose) and at 6 weeks after treatment start. A median of about 140,000 T cells and 83,000 or so unique TCRs was obtained from blood samples, and a median clonality of roughly 0.074 was observed. An exploratory multi-omic analysis was conducted of the somatic, immune and clinical correlates of response to PD-L1 blockade with atezolizumab in urothelial cancer. Pretreatment tumor samples, along with matched peripheral blood collected serially before and after atezolizumab treatment, underwent TCR sequencing. Durable clinical benefit meant progression-free survival longer than 6 months, and TCR features were also tested against progression-free and overall survival. Whole exome sequencing and RNA sequencing of pretreatment tumors were performed alongside TCR sequencing in the same patients. About 10 patients reached durable clinical benefit, while 20 or so patients did not. Some 30 patients had pretreatment blood TCR-seq, about 25 had at least one posttreatment blood collection, and about 25 had tumor TCR-seq. Study-wide findings and limitations: Because the sample size was small (n ≈ 29) and many of the analyses were exploratory, the results are meant to be hypothesis-generating. A pretreatment peripheral blood TCR clonality below the median was linked to improved progression-free and overall survival. Among patients with durable benefit, tumor-associated TCR clones showed greater expansion in peripheral blood 3 weeks after treatment started (n ≈ 22, p = 0.022).

The cohort comprised 30 or so patients with locally advanced or metastatic urothelial carcinoma treated at Memorial Sloan Kettering on a trial protocol. Peripheral blood mononuclear cells were collected from each patient pretreatment and during treatment, giving between 1 and 8 total time points per patient. The Qiagen DNeasy Blood extraction kit was used to purify genomic DNA from total PBMCs and tumor samples. PBMCs were collected pretreatment and during treatment and were isolated and stored as previously described. Each PCR received spiked-in synthetic TCR analog templates so that absolute template abundance could be estimated from read counts. The immunoSEQ assay was used to amplify TCRbeta CDR3 regions from genomic DNA with bias-controlled V and J gene primers. Sequencing of rearranged TCRbeta segments was done at approximately 20X coverage. As for the authors' bioinformatics: Clustering was used to correct sequencing errors, and CDR3s were annotated against IMGT to assign V, D and J genes. Only productive TCRbeta rearrangements were used in downstream analyses, excluding out-of-frame or stop-codon sequences. Clonality was calculated as one minus the Shannon entropy normalized by the log of the number of unique productive sequences. Clones differing between time points or between blood and tumor were identified by Fisher's exact test with Benjamini-Hochberg correction at adjusted p below 0.01. What TCRdb holds here is the immuneACCESS table cut down to in-frame rearrangements. Part of the clones is not present; checked against another copy, under half of the missing clones reflect an unresolved V gene, and the others are unexplained. From that table come the V and J calls and clone size; the DNA was used to work out D and trimming. This sample has 30,000 to 45,000 clones in its table, and over 75% of those were observed once. The ten largest clones add up to about 9% of the sample.

Including the terminal cysteine and phenylalanine, the CDR3 comprises 14 residues. Only the CDR3 DNA is retained, 42 bases long and in frame from the first base. For CDR1 and CDR2, the germline V gene (reference sequence) lists MNHEY and SMNVEV. The junction carries 11 bases between V and J, which are trimmed by 8 bases and 0 bases respectively. This receptor chain uses TRBV27 and TRBJ1-3; the D gene cannot be named for sure. This TCR derives from a man in his sixties or seventies with urothelial cancer. The starting material was PBMCs, obtained around atezolizumab (anti-PD-L1) treatment. At the DNA level, the sequence is TGTGCCAGCTTAGACTGGAGCTCTGGAAACACCATATATTTT. Its coded protein is CASLDWSSGNTIYF.